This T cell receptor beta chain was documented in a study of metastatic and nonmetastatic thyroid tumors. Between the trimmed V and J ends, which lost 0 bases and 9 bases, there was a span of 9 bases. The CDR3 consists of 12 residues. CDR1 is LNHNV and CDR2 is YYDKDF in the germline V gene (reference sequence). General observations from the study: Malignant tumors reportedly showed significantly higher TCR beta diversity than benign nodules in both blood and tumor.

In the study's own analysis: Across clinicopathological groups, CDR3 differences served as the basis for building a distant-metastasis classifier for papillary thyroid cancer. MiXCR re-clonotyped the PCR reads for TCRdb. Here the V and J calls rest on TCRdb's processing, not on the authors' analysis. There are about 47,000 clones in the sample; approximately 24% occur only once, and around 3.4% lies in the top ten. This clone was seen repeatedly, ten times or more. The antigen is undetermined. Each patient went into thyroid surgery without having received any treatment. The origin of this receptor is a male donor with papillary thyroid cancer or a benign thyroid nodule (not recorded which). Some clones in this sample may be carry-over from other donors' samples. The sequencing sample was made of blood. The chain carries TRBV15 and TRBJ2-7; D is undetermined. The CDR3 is CATSRDPGRQYF. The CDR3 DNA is TGTGCCACCAGCAGAGATCCCGGTAGGCAGTACTTC.